This T cell receptor beta chain came from a study of blood T cell repertoires in COVID-19. V was clipped by 6 bases and J by 5 bases, with 13 bases between them. The CDR3 is made up of 13 amino acids. Assay: immunoSEQ multiplex PCR; the TCRdb copy retains only in-frame clones and omits some. The table records approximately 350,000 clones, 80% to 90% of them present only once. The specimen was peripheral blood. The source of this sequence is a young man with active or convalescent COVID-19. This chain links TRBV12-3 or TRBV12-4 with TRBJ2-5; tentative D call: TRBD1 (6 bases). This CDR3 is CASRTGILETQYF. The CDR3 DNA reads as TGTGCCAGCAGAACAGGGATTTTGGAGACCCAGTACTTC.